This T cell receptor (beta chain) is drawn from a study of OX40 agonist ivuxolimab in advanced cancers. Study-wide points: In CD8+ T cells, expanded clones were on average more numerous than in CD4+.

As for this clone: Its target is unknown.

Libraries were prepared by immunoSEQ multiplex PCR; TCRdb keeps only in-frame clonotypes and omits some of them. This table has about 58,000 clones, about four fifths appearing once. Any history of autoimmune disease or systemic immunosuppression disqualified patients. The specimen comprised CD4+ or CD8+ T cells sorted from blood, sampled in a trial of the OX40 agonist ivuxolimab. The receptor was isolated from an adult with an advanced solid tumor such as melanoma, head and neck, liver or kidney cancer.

CDR3 sequence reads: CASSEMWDSTDTQYF. CDR3 DNA: TGTGCCAGCAGTGAAATGTGGGACAGCACAGATACGCAGTATTTT. V usage is TRBV25-1 and J usage is TRBJ2-3; possibly TRBD1 or TRBD2 for D (5 bases each). The CDR3 is made up of 15 amino acids. V dropped 2 bases and J dropped 0 bases, with 9 bases sitting between them. Germline values: CDR1 MGHDK, CDR2 SYGVNS.